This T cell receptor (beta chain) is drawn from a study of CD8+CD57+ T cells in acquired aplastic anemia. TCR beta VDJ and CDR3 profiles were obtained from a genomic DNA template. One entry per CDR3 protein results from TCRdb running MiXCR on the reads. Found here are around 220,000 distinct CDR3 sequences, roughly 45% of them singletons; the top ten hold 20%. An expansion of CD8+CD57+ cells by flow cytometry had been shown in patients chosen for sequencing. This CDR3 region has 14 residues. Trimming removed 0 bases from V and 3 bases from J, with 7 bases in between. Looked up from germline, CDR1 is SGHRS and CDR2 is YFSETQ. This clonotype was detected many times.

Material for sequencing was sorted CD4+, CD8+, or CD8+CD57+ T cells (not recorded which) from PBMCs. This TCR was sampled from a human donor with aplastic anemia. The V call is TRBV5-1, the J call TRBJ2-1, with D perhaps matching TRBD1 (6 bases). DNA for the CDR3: TGCGCCAGCAGCTTGGGGGACAACTACAATGAGCAGTTCTTC. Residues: CASSLGDNYNEQFF.